A selection of T cell receptor beta chains follows, all from one sample in a study of shared clonotypes between healthy human individuals. Sequenced by immunoSEQ multiplex PCR; TCRdb stores in-frame clones only, minus some. This table has under 2.5 million clones, 85% to 95% appearing once. What was sequenced was naive CD4+ T cells from PBMCs. All receptors come from a man aged 18 to 29 in good health. Some clones in this sample may be carry-over from other donors' samples. Each CDR3 is given with its conserved first and last residue. D genes are given only for firm matches. Clone size, where shown, is once, few, many, or a class for clones that have expanded.

>-|TRBJ2-1|TRBV7-2|TRBD2
CASSLVILAGNNEQFF
TGTGCCAGCAGCTTAGTTATTCTAGCGGGTAATAATGAGCAGTTCTTC
>-|TRBJ2-1|TRBV5-1|TRBD2
CASSTGTSGGYNEQFF
TGCGCCAGCAGCACAGGGACTAGCGGGGGCTACAATGAGCAGTTCTTC
>-|TRBJ2-1|TRBV28|-
CASSLSPLPRESEQFF
TGTGCCAGCAGTTTGTCTCCCCTCCCCCGGGAGAGTGAGCAGTTCTTC
>once|TRBJ2-3|TRBV6-5|-
CASSYQLPTATDTQYF
TGTGCCAGCAGTTACCAACTTCCCACCGCCACAGATACGCAGTATTTT
>once|TRBJ2-3|TRBV7-9|TRBD2
CASSSPPGGSVTDTQYF
TGTGCCAGCAGCTCCCCCCCAGGCGGGAGCGTCACAGATACGCAGTATTTT
>-|TRBJ2-3|TRBV28|-
CASRRLTGASTDTQYF
TGTGCCAGCAGAAGACTGACCGGGGCTAGCACAGATACGCAGTATTTT
>-|TRBJ2-1|TRBV7-8|-
CASSLGGASDYNEQFF
TGTGCCAGCAGCTTAGGGGGCGCGTCGGACTACAATGAGCAGTTCTTC
>-|TRBJ2-2|TRBV6-5|TRBD1
CASSYGAGGDTGELFF
TGTGCCAGCAGTTACGGGGCAGGGGGAGACACCGGGGAGCTGTTTTTT
>once|TRBJ2-7|TRBV7-2|-
CASSLFGPSDHEQYF
TGTGCCAGCAGCTTATTCGGCCCTAGCGACCACGAGCAGTACTTC
>-|TRBJ1-3|TRBV7-2|-
CASSPRASSGNTIYF
TGTGCCAGCAGCCCCAGGGCCTCCTCTGGAAACACCATATATTTT
>once|TRBJ2-1|TRBV7-9|TRBD2
CASSFGLAGGTGYNEQFF
TGTGCCAGCAGCTTTGGACTAGCGGGAGGCACGGGCTACAATGAGCAGTTCTTC
>-|TRBJ2-3|TRBV7-3|TRBD2
CASSLGTSGSDTQYF
TGTGCCAGCAGCTTAGGAACTAGCGGATCAGATACGCAGTATTTT
>once|TRBJ1-5|TRBV7-9|-
CASSTTGLGQPQHF
TGTGCCAGCAGCACGACAGGTTTGGGTCAGCCCCAGCATTTT
>-|TRBJ1-2|TRBV5-4|-
CASTSVGALYGYTF
TGTGCCAGCACCAGCGTGGGGGCCCTCTATGGCTACACCTTC
>-|TRBJ2-7|TRBV6-5|TRBD1
CASSWTGTHEQYF
TGTGCCAGCAGTTGGACAGGGACCCACGAGCAGTACTTC
>-|TRBJ1-1|TRBV28|-
CASSPPNREAFF
TGTGCCAGCAGCCCACCCAACCGTGAAGCTTTCTTT
>-|TRBJ1-2|TRBV6-4|-
CASSGGFGYTF
TGTGCCAGCAGTGGAGGGTTTGGCTACACCTTC
>-|TRBJ1-4|TRBV28|-
CATRVNEKLFF
TGTGCCACCAGGGTGAATGAAAAACTGTTTTTT
>once|TRBJ2-1|TRBV2|-
CASSGDNEQFF
TGTGCCAGCTCAGGGGATAATGAGCAGTTCTTC
>-|TRBJ2-7|TRBV4-2|TRBD2
CASSRGSSGSVDYEQYF
TGTGCCAGCAGCCGAGGAAGTAGCGGGAGTGTCGACTACGAGCAGTACTTC
>-|TRBJ1-4|TRBV5-1|TRBD1
CASSLGDRATNEKLFF
TGCGCCAGCAGCTTGGGGGACAGGGCCACTAATGAAAAACTGTTTTTT
>-|TRBJ2-7|TRBV5-1|TRBD1
CASSATGQVSYEQYF
TGCGCCAGCAGCGCTACTGGACAGGTTTCCTACGAGCAGTACTTC
>-|TRBJ2-3|TRBV6-1|-
CASRWNEKDTQYF
TGTGCCAGCAGGTGGAACGAAAAGGATACGCAGTATTTT
>-|TRBJ2-3|TRBV7-3|-
CASSSRDREPDTQYF
TGTGCCAGCAGCTCCCGGGACCGAGAACCAGATACGCAGTATTTT
>-|TRBJ1-1|TRBV14|TRBD1
CASSQDRDRVHTEAFF
TGTGCCAGCAGCCAAGACCGGGACAGGGTCCACACTGAAGCTTTCTTT
>few|TRBJ1-5|TRBV10-3|-
CAISEDRLPGAQHF
TGTGCCATCAGTGAGGATCGACTCCCCGGGGCCCAGCATTTT
>-|TRBJ1-1|TRBV18|-
CASSPQGYTEAFF
TGTGCCAGCTCACCGCAGGGGTACACTGAAGCTTTCTTT
>-|TRBJ2-6|TRBV27|-
CASSSGYSGANVLTF
TGTGCCAGCAGTTCGGGGTATTCTGGGGCCAACGTCCTGACTTTC
>-|TRBJ1-6|TRBV5-1|TRBD1
CASSFQGAESPLHF
TGCGCCAGCAGCTTTCAGGGGGCGGAATCACCCCTCCACTTT
>-|TRBJ2-1|TRBV9|-
CASSVDVAYYYNEQFF
TGTGCCAGCAGCGTAGACGTAGCGTACTACTACAATGAGCAGTTCTTC
>-|TRBJ2-5|TRBV2|TRBD2
CASRAQRGLQETQYF
TGTGCCAGCAGGGCCCAGCGGGGACTCCAAGAGACCCAGTACTTC
>-|TRBJ2-7|TRBV7-7|TRBD1
CASSLRQGPYEQYF
TGTGCCAGCAGCTTACGACAGGGCCCCTACGAGCAGTACTTC
>-|TRBJ2-7|TRBV5-1|TRBD1
CASSLTGDDEQYF
TGCGCCAGCAGCTTGACAGGGGACGACGAGCAGTACTTC
>once|TRBJ2-2|TRBV7-2|TRBD1
CASSPGQGADTGELFF
TGTGCCAGCAGCCCCGGACAGGGGGCGGACACCGGGGAGCTGTTTTTT
>-|TRBJ1-2|TRBV7-8|-
CASSYGPTNYGYTF
TGTGCCAGCAGCTACGGACCTACTAACTATGGCTACACCTTC
>-|TRBJ1-3|TRBV19|-
CASSKTPSGNTIYF
TGTGCCAGTTCCAAGACACCGTCTGGAAACACCATATATTTT
>-|TRBJ1-5|TRBV7-2|-
CASSLDLSSPAQHF
TGTGCCAGCAGCTTAGACCTAAGTTCGCCGGCCCAGCATTTT
>-|TRBJ1-1|TRBV11-2|-
CASTPTGLRSWAFF
TGTGCCAGCACCCCGACGGGGCTACGTAGCTGGGCTTTCTTT
>-|TRBJ1-4|TRBV5-1|-
CASSFQKREGEKLFF
TGCGCCAGCAGCTTCCAGAAGCGAGAGGGTGAAAAACTGTTTTTT
>-|TRBJ2-7|TRBV7-3|-
CASSTHLTRLHTYEQYF
TGTGCCAGCAGCACCCACCTGACTCGGCTTCACACTTACGAGCAGTACTTC
>-|TRBJ1-2|TRBV27|-
CASTPALATGTYGYTF
TGTGCCAGCACCCCGGCTTTGGCAACAGGGACCTATGGCTACACCTTC
>-|TRBJ1-3|TRBV5-1|TRBD1
CASSPPGQEGNTIYF
TGCGCCAGCAGCCCGCCGGGACAGGAGGGTAACACCATATATTTT
>-|TRBJ1-2|TRBV11-2|-
CASSLASGGGGYTF
TGTGCCAGCAGCTTAGCGTCCGGTGGTGGTGGCTACACCTTC
>-|TRBJ2-7|TRBV6-1|-
CASTGTPTYEQYF
TGTGCCAGTACGGGGACTCCAACCTACGAGCAGTACTTC
>-|TRBJ1-1|TRBV5-4|-
CASSLSEGRGGAEAFF
TGTGCCAGCAGCTTGTCTGAGGGGAGGGGTGGAGCTGAAGCTTTCTTT
>-|TRBJ1-1|TRBV5-1|-
CASSLAARDTEAFF
TGCGCCAGCAGCTTGGCTGCGCGGGACACTGAAGCTTTCTTT
>-|TRBJ1-1|TRBV6-5|-
CASSYSKRWNTEAFF
TGTGCCAGCAGTTACTCGAAGCGGTGGAACACTGAAGCTTTCTTT
>-|TRBJ1-1|TRBV9|-
CASSVAPQGHTEAFF
TGTGCCAGCAGCGTCGCACCGCAGGGGCACACTGAAGCTTTCTTT
>once|TRBJ2-5|TRBV14|-
CASSQRVQETQYF
TGTGCCAGCAGCCAACGGGTCCAAGAGACCCAGTACTTC
>-|TRBJ2-3|TRBV7-3|TRBD1
CASSLGTGLADTQYF
TGTGCCAGCAGCCTCGGGACAGGGTTGGCAGATACGCAGTATTTT
>-|TRBJ1-2|TRBV7-2|-
CASSSTPWGYTF
TGTGCCAGCAGCTCGACCCCTTGGGGCTACACCTTC